The rows below give T cell receptor beta chains drawn from one sample of a study of regulatory T cells in long-lasting Graves disease. Via MiXCR, TCRdb re-called the multiplex PCR reads, giving one row per CDR3 protein. This sample yields around 480,000 distinct CDR3 sequences, of which roughly 17% are seen a single time; more than 9% belongs to the top ten. The same data also contributed to another study, on T cells in Graves' hyperthyroidism and ophthalmopathy.

The specimen was peripheral blood mononuclear cells (PBMCs), collected at new diagnosis, from a patient treated with antithyroid drugs. The receptors stem from a man aged 40-55 years with Graves disease. Each CDR3 is given with its conserved first and last residue. D genes are given only for firm matches. Clone size is given for some rows only: seen once, a few or many times, or a class if the clone is expanded.

TRBJ2-7 TRBD1 few TRBV19 TGTGCCAACCGGGACAGGGGTCCCTACGAGCAGTACTTC CANRDRGPYEQYF
TRBJ2-2 NA NA TRBV7-9 TGTGCCAGCAGCTCCCTCAGTGGTAACACCGGGGAGCTGTTTTTT CASSSLSGNTGELFF
TRBJ1-5 NA few TRBV28 TGTGCCAGCAGGATGGACCCCCCCCAGCCCCAGCATTTT CASRMDPPQPQHF
TRBJ2-5 NA many TRBV3-1 TGTGCCAGCAGCCAACTAAGAGGGCCAGAGACCCAGTACTTC CASSQLRGPETQYF
TRBJ1-5 NA NA TRBV24-1 TGTGCCACCAGTGATCCTCGACGGGGCAATCAGCCCCAGCATTTT CATSDPRRGNQPQHF
TRBJ2-1 TRBD2 many TRBV11-3 TGTGCCAGCAGCTCTATAACTAGCGGGTTCTACAATGAGCAGTTCTTC CASSSITSGFYNEQFF
TRBJ2-3 TRBD2 NA TRBV5-4 TGTGCCAGCAGCGCACCCGGGACTAGCTTCACAGATACGCAGTATTTT CASSAPGTSFTDTQYF
TRBJ2-1 TRBD2 many TRBV5-1 TGCGCCAGCAGCTTGGTGCCATTGACGGGAGGTAGGATTGAGCAGTTCTTC CASSLVPLTGGRIEQFF
TRBJ1-5 NA once TRBV10-2 TGCGCCAGCAGTGAGTGGGACGGGAATCAGCCCCAGCATTTT CASSEWDGNQPQHF
TRBJ2-7 NA many TRBV3-1 TGTGCCAGCAGCCAAGTTACTAGCTACGAGCAGTACTTC CASSQVTSYEQYF
TRBJ1-1 NA many TRBV5-1 TGCGCCAGCAGCTGGGGGGATTTCGGCACTGAAGCTTTCTTT CASSWGDFGTEAFF
TRBJ2-2 NA few TRBV12-3/TRBV12-4 TGTGCCAGCAGGCCTAATGCCGGGGAGCTGTTTTTT CASRPNAGELFF
TRBJ2-7 NA many TRBV20-1 TGCAGTGCCTCAATCATCGTAAACTCCTACGAGCAGTACTTC CSASIIVNSYEQYF
TRBJ2-1 TRBD2 many TRBV6-1 TGTGCCAGCAGCCGGGCCCGGACTAGCGGGAGCCGAAGCTCCTACAATGAGCAGTTCTTC CASSRARTSGSRSSYNEQFF
TRBJ2-5 TRBD1 many TRBV19 TGTGCCAGTGCCGACAGGGGGCGCGAGGAGACCCAGTACTTC CASADRGREETQYF